The 6 T cell receptor beta chains given below trace back to one sample, sequenced in a study of blood T cell repertoires in COVID-19. Assay used: immunoSEQ multiplex PCR; TCRdb lists only in-frame clones, some missing. Altogether around 290,000 clones are present, approximately 87% being singletons, with the ten largest covering about 8%. The material sequenced was peripheral blood. These receptors were collected from a woman between 50 and 59 years old who had recovered from COVID-19.

The chain links TRBV2 to TRBJ2-3, with 9 nucleotides matching TRBD2. After removal of 5 bases from V and 5 bases from J, the junction contained 8 bases not matched to a gene. The CDR3 spans 15 residues. Germline CDR1 and CDR2: SNHLY and FYNNEI. The CDR3 DNA is TGTGCCAGCAGTTTGGGCGGGGGGGTTGGAGATACGCAGTATTTT. This codes for CASSLGGGVGDTQYF.

V and J are TRBV9 and TRBJ2-5, with 7 positions matching TRBD1. Germline CDR1 SGDLS, CDR2 YYNGEE. V was clipped by 3 bases and J by 4 bases; unmatched bases: 3. The CDR3 runs to 13 residues. The CDR3 reads CASSAGTVETQYF. For the CDR3, the DNA is TGTGCCAGCAGCGCCGGGACAGTAGAGACCCAGTACTTC.

The gene calls are TRBV2 and TRBJ2-7; possibly TRBD2 for D (5 bases). V lost 4 bases to trimming and J lost 0 bases, with 13 bases between them. The CDR3 sequence is 15 residues long. Germline V gives CDR1 SNHLY, CDR2 FYNNEI. The CDR3 nucleotides read TGTGCCAGCAGTGCATTGCGGGCCCTCTCCTACGAGCAGTACTTC. Translating it yields CASSALRALSYEQYF. Combining the CDR3 with reference TRBV2 and TRBJ2-7 gives the whole variable domain EPEVTQTPSHQVTQMGQEVILRCVPISNHLYFYWYRQILGQKVEFLVSFYNNEISEKSEIFDDQFSVERPDGSNFTLKIRSTKLEDSAMYFCASSALRALSYEQYFGPGTRLTVT.

The chain couples TRBV10-3 to TRBJ1-2, with 7 bases lining up with TRBD1. Germline CDR1 and CDR2: ENHRY and SYGVKD. V lost 4 bases to trimming and J lost 6 bases; unmatched junction nucleotides: 5. The CDR3 sequence is 13 residues long. The CDR3 loop reads CAISGQGEDGYTF. The DNA of the CDR3 is TGTGCCATCAGTGGACAGGGAGAGGATGGCTACACCTTC.

The chain is built from TRBV4-3 and TRBJ2-7, with D possibly TRBD2 on 5 matching bases. Germline V gene data show CDR1 as LGHNA and CDR2 as YSLEER. V was cut by 0 bases and J by 2 bases, with 11 bases left in between. The CDR3 has 15 residues. The CDR3 bases are TGCGCCAGCAGCCAAGAGAGGGCTAAGACCTACGAGCAGTACTTC. Its translation: CASSQERAKTYEQYF.

This rearrangement joins TRBV28 to TRBJ2-7, with a weak D call TRBD2 (5 bases). V was pared by 1 base and J by 6 bases, with 10 bases between. CDR1 MDHEN and CDR2 SYDVKM come from the germline V gene. CDR3 size: 13 residues. CDR3 residues: CASSLFRGLEQYF. CDR3 in DNA: TGTGCCAGCAGTTTATTTAGAGGGCTCGAGCAGTACTTC.